These T cell receptor beta chains were read from a single sample in a study of shared clonotypes between healthy human individuals. The protocol was immunoSEQ multiplex PCR, while the TCRdb copy is restricted to in-frame clones and leaves out a portion. The data show about 490,000 clones, about 78% seen once. The specimen was PBMCs. The receptors stem from a woman between 40 and 55 years old in good health. Some clones in this sample may be carry-over from other donors' samples. Both conserved end residues are part of each CDR3. The order of the fields is V gene, clone size, D gene, J gene, CDR3 DNA, CDR3 protein. D genes are given only for firm matches. Where a row states a size, it is once, few, many or the class of an expanded clone; other rows omit it.

TRBV21-1	.	.	TRBJ2-7	TGTGCCAGCAGCTTCCGTGGACAGGGCTTCTACGAGCAGTACTTC	CASSFRGQGFYEQYF
TRBV5-1	.	.	TRBJ2-7	TGCGCCAGCAGCTGGTACGACACCTACGAGCAGTACTTC	CASSWYDTYEQYF
TRBV2	once	TRBD1	TRBJ2-6	TGTGCCAGCAGTGAAGCGGGTAGGGGGCGGGCTGGGGCCAACGTCCTGACTTTC	CASSEAGRGRAGANVLTF
TRBV7-9	few	.	TRBJ1-2	TGTGCCAGCAGCTTTGGGGATTATGGCTACACCTTC	CASSFGDYGYTF
TRBV7-9	once	.	TRBJ1-1	TGTGCCAGCAGCTTGGCGGAGGTAAACACTGAAGCTTTCTTT	CASSLAEVNTEAFF
TRBV6-1	.	TRBD1	TRBJ2-3	TGTGCCAGCAGTACCCAAGGGACAGGCACAGATACGCAGTATTTT	CASSTQGTGTDTQYF
TRBV9	.	TRBD1	TRBJ1-2	TGTGCCAGCAGCGCCAACCCCCACAGGGGGCACGACTATGGCTACACCTTC	CASSANPHRGHDYGYTF
TRBV15	many	.	TRBJ2-6	TGTGCCACCAGCCCCCGGTCCGCCGGGGCCAACGTCCTGACTTTC	CATSPRSAGANVLTF
TRBV5-8	once	.	TRBJ1-5	TGTGCCAGCAGCTTGCAACTAGGGGATCAGCCCCAGCATTTT	CASSLQLGDQPQHF
TRBV4-3	.	TRBD1	TRBJ2-2	TGCGCCAGCAGCCAAGAATACAGGGGTACCGGGGAGCTGTTTTTT	CASSQEYRGTGELFF
TRBV6-1	.	.	TRBJ2-1	TGTGCCAGCAGTGAAGTGCAGACCCACTACAATGAGCAGTTCTTC	CASSEVQTHYNEQFF
TRBV19	.	TRBD1	TRBJ1-1	TGTGCCAGTATGAACAGGGGGTTGGGAATAAACACTGAAGCTTTCTTT	CASMNRGLGINTEAFF
TRBV15	once	.	TRBJ2-3	TGTGCCACCAGCAGGCCCCCTTTGTTCGATACGCAGTATTTT	CATSRPPLFDTQYF
TRBV27	.	.	TRBJ1-1	TGTGCCAGCAGTAAGGTGTGGACGGGAAACACTGAAGCTTTCTTT	CASSKVWTGNTEAFF
TRBV15	many	.	TRBJ1-1	TGTGCCACCAGCAGAGATTCACGGAGGGAGGGGACTGAAGCTTTCTTT	CATSRDSRREGTEAFF
TRBV10-3	.	.	TRBJ1-2	TGTGCCATCAGTGATTTGAGTGGGGATGGCTACACCTTC	CAISDLSGDGYTF
TRBV4-2	.	.	TRBJ2-1	TGTGCCAGCAGCCAAGAACCCCGCGGCTACTCCTACAATGAGCAGTTCTTC	CASSQEPRGYSYNEQFF
TRBV18	.	.	TRBJ2-5	TGTGCCAGCTCACCCCCCGAGGGGGGATACGAGACCCAGTACTTC	CASSPPEGGYETQYF
TRBV5-1	.	.	TRBJ2-1	TGCGCCAGCAGCTTGCGAGTGAATGAGCAGTTCTTC	CASSLRVNEQFF
TRBV5-1	.	TRBD1	TRBJ2-7	TGCGCCAGCAGCTGGTCCGGGACAGGGACCTACGAGCAGTACTTC	CASSWSGTGTYEQYF
TRBV28	.	.	TRBJ2-3	TGTGCCAGCAGTTTATCCCCCTACACAGATACGCAGTATTTT	CASSLSPYTDTQYF
TRBV19	.	.	TRBJ1-3	TGTGCCAGTAGGAACCCTGGGACATTTAGCTCTGGAAACACCATATATTTT	CASRNPGTFSSGNTIYF
TRBV18	.	TRBD1	TRBJ1-2	TGTGCCAGCTCACCGGGACAGGGAGTGTTTTACACCTTC	CASSPGQGVFYTF
TRBV10-3	few	.	TRBJ1-1	TGTGCCATCAGTGAACCGGGCAGAGCCACCGAAGCTTTCTTT	CAISEPGRATEAFF
TRBV2	few	TRBD1	TRBJ1-5	TGTGCCAGCAAAGTGGGACAGCTCCCTCAGCCCCAGCATTTT	CASKVGQLPQPQHF